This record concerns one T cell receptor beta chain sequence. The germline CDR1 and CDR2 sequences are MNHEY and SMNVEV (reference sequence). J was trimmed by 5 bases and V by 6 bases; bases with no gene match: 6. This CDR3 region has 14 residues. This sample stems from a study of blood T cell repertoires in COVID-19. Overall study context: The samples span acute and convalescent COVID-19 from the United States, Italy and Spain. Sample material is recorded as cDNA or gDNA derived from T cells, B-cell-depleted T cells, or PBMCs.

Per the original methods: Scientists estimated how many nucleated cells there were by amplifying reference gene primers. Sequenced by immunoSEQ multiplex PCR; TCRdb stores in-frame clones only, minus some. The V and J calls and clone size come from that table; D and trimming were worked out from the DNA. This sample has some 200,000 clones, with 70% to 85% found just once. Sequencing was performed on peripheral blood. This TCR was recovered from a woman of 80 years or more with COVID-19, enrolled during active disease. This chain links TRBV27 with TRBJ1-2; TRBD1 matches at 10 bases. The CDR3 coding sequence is TGTGCCAGCAGGCGGGACAGGGGCGGGTATGGCTACACCTTC. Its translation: CASRRDRGGYGYTF.